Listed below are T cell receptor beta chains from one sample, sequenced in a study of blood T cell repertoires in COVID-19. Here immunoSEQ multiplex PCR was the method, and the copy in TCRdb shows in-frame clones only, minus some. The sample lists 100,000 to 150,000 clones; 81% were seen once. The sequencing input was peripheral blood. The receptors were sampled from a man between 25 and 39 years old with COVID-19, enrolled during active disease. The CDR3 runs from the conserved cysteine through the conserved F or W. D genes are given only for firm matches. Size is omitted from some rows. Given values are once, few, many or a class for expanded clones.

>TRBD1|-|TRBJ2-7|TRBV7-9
CASSPDRSSYEQYF
TGTGCCAGCAGCCCGGACAGGAGCTCCTACGAGCAGTACTTC
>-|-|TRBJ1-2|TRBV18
CASSRDNTNYGYTF
TGTGCCAGCTCCCGGGACAATACTAACTATGGCTACACCTTC
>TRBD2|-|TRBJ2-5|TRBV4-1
CASSQGSGGTQETQYF
TGCGCCAGCAGCCAGGGCAGCGGGGGGACCCAAGAGACCCAGTACTTC
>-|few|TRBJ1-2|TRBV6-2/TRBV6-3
CASSLPGESYGYTF
TGTGCCAGCAGCCTACCGGGAGAAAGTTATGGCTACACCTTC
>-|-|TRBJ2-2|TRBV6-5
CASSPPSGNTGELFF
TGTGCCAGCAGCCCCCCGTCGGGGAACACCGGGGAGCTGTTTTTT
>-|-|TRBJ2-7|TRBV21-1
CASSKGTSGRSGQYF
TGTGCCAGCAGCAAAGGAACTAGCGGGAGAAGTGGGCAGTACTTC
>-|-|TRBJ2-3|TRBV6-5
CASSSDGPLDTQYF
TGTGCCAGCAGTTCTGATGGGCCTCTAGATACGCAGTATTTT
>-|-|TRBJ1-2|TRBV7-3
CASSLLGRNGYTF
TGTGCCAGCAGCTTACTCGGGAGAAATGGCTACACCTTC
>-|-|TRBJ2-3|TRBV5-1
CASSFALLDRDTQYF
TGCGCCAGCAGCTTTGCCCTCCTAGACAGAGATACGCAGTATTTT
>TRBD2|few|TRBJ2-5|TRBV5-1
CASSLGASGFQETQYF
TGCGCCAGCAGCTTGGGGGCTAGCGGGTTCCAAGAGACCCAGTACTTC
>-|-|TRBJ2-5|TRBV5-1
CASSLGPAQETQYF
TGCGCCAGCAGCTTGGGGCCAGCGCAAGAGACCCAGTACTTC
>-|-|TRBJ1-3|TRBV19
CASSTRDYGNTIYF
TGTGCCAGTAGTACGAGGGACTACGGAAACACCATATATTTT
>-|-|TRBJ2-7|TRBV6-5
CASSRAGSYEQYF
TGTGCCAGCAGCCGGGCGGGTTCTTACGAGCAGTACTTC
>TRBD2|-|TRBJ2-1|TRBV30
CAWSVRLADYNEQFF
TGTGCCTGGAGTGTCCGTCTAGCGGACTACAATGAGCAGTTCTTC
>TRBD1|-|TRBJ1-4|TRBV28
CASTTTGGNEKLFF
TGTGCCAGCACTACGACAGGGGGTAATGAAAAACTGTTTTTT
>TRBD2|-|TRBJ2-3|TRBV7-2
CASRAGDTQYF
TGTGCCAGCAGAGCGGGGGATACGCAGTATTTT
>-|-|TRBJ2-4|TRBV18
CASSPLSGHGSKNIQYF
TGTGCCAGCTCACCACTGAGCGGCCATGGATCCAAAAACATTCAGTACTTC
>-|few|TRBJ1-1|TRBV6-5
CASSYTDRLDVFF
TGTGCCAGCAGTTACACGGACAGATTGGATGTTTTCTTT
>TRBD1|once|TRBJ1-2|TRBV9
CASSVNVGTGEANGYTF
TGTGCCAGCAGCGTAAATGTGGGGACAGGGGAGGCTAATGGCTACACCTTC
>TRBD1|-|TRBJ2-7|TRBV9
CASSAGQARYEQYF
TGTGCCAGCAGCGCGGGACAGGCTCGCTACGAGCAGTACTTC
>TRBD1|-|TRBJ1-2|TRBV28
CASSFHDRDYGYTF
TGTGCCAGCAGTTTCCATGACAGGGACTATGGCTACACCTTC
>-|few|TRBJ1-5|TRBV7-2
CASSLFPNQPQHF
TGTGCCAGCAGCTTATTCCCTAATCAGCCCCAGCATTTT
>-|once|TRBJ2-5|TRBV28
CASSTGRGGGRTQYF
TGTGCCAGCAGTACGGGCCGGGGCGGGGGCAGGACCCAGTACTTC
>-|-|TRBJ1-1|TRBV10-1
CASPSLGNTEAFF
TGCGCCAGCCCCTCCCTCGGGAACACTGAAGCTTTCTTT
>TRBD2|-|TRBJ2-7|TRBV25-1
CASSEAIAGTYEQYF
TGTGCCAGCAGTGAAGCGATAGCGGGAACCTACGAGCAGTACTTC
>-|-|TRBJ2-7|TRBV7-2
CASSLASPGGPYSEQYF
TGTGCCAGCAGCTTAGCCTCCCCGGGGGGCCCATATTCCGAGCAGTACTTC
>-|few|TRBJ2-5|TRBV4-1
CASSQIAGGETQYF
TGCGCCAGCAGCCAGATTGCAGGGGGGGAGACCCAGTACTTC
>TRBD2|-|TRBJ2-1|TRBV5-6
CASSFGTSGANNEQFF
TGTGCCAGCAGCTTCGGGACTAGCGGCGCTAACAATGAGCAGTTCTTC
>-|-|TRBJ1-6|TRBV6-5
CASSYVGHNSPLHF
TGTGCCAGCAGTTACGTGGGGCACAATTCACCCCTCCACTTT
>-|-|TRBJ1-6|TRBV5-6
CASTQGGQIYNSPLHF
TGTGCCAGCACCCAAGGTGGGCAGATATATAATTCACCCCTCCACTTT
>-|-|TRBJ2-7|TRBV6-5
CASEPGQTYEQYF
TGTGCCAGCGAGCCGGGACAAACATACGAGCAGTACTTC
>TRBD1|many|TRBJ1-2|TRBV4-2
CASSPQGQGLNYGYTF
TGTGCCAGCAGCCCGCAGGGACAGGGGCTAAACTATGGCTACACCTTC
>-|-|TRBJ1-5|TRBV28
CASSRGWNQPQHF
TGTGCCAGCAGTAGGGGGTGGAATCAGCCCCAGCATTTT
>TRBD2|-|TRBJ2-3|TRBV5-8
CASSWMLAGGRVDTQYF
TGTGCCAGCAGCTGGATGCTAGCGGGAGGACGGGTAGATACGCAGTATTTT
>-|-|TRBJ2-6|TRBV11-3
CASARGGANVLTF
TGTGCCAGCGCCCGGGGAGGGGCCAACGTCCTGACTTTC
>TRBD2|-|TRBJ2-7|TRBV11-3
CASSLESGSLSYEQYF
TGTGCCAGCAGCTTAGAAAGCGGGAGCCTATCCTACGAGCAGTACTTC
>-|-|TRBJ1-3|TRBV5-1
CASSLDRALSGNTIYF
TGCGCCAGCAGCTTGGACAGGGCGCTCTCTGGAAACACCATATATTTT
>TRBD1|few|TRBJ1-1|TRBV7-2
CASSSRGQGNTEAFF
TGTGCCAGCAGCTCCCGGGGACAGGGGAACACTGAAGCTTTCTTT
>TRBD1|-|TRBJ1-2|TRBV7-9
CASSNRGNYGYTF
TGTGCCAGCAGTAACAGGGGGAACTATGGCTACACCTTC
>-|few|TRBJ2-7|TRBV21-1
CASSNKCGGSSYEQYF
TGTGCCAGCAGCAACAAGTGCGGGGGGTCATCCTACGAGCAGTACTTC
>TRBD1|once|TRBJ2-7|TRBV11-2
CASRSGTGGRGSYEQYF
TGTGCCAGCAGATCCGGGACAGGGGGCAGGGGCTCCTACGAGCAGTACTTC
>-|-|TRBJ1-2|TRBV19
CASSPRANDNYGYTF
TGTGCCAGTAGTCCCCGCGCTAATGATAACTATGGCTACACCTTC
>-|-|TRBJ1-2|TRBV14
CASSDDLAYGYTF
TGTGCCAGCAGTGATGATCTAGCCTATGGCTACACCTTC
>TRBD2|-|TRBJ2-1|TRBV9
CASSVTSGTNNEQFF
TGTGCCAGCAGCGTCACCTCCGGGACTAACAATGAGCAGTTCTTC
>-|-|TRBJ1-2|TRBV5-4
CASSYLQGHGYTF
TGTGCCAGCAGTTACCTCCAGGGTCATGGCTACACCTTC
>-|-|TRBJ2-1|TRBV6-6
CASSSATGHNEQFF
TGTGCCAGCAGTTCCGCGACAGGACACAATGAGCAGTTCTTC